Following are 23 T cell receptor beta chains from one sample sequenced in a study of T cells expressing NK-cell markers. Using the 5' RACE reads, TCRdb records one entry per CDR3 protein without DNA. This listing includes about 390,000 distinct CDR3 sequences. The sequenced sample was blood T cells: a sorted CD56 or NKG2C T cell subset, CD4+ or CD8+ T cells, or bulk PBMC T cells (not recorded which). The source of these receptors is a woman aged 50 to 60 in good health.

The chain couples TRBV4-1 to TRBJ2-2; TCRdb gives TRBD1 as the D gene, but with no DNA this cannot be confirmed. The germline gives CDR1 MGHRA, CDR2 YSYEKL. This CDR3 has 17 amino acids. The CDR3 spells CASSRYGAGENTGELFF.

The rearrangement links TRBV10-3 to TRBJ1-1. The germline gives CDR1 ENHRY, CDR2 SYGVKD. CDR3 length: 13 amino acids. This CDR3 is CAISLLTNTEAFF.

The rearrangement links TRBV24-1 to TRBJ2-3. This CDR3 is built from 15 residues. In germline, CDR1 is KGHDR, CDR2 SFDVKD. CDR3 protein: CATSDLREHQDTQYF.

The CDR3 spells CAWGPRANEQFF. V and J are TRBV30 and TRBJ2-1. Germline V gene sequence: CDR1 GTSNPN, CDR2 SVGIG (reference sequence). The CDR3 is 12 amino acids.

The chain carries TRBV29-1 and TRBJ1-1; the D call of TRBD1 rests on TCRdb alone, since no DNA is present to check it. Germline CDR1 and CDR2: SQVTM and ANQGSEA. The CDR3 has 14 residues. CDR3 sequence: CSVYWKGMNTEAFF.

The chain is built from TRBV10-3 and TRBJ2-1; TCRdb's assignment of TRBD2 cannot be checked, as there is no DNA. The germline gives CDR1 ENHRY, CDR2 SYGVKD. The CDR3 runs to 15 residues. The CDR3 sequence is CAISGVQRDGNEQFF.

The V and J genes are TRBV5-1 and TRBJ2-1; TCRdb's D gene call, TRBD1, goes unchecked for lack of DNA. The CDR3 consists of 15 residues. Germline CDR1 and CDR2: SGHRS and YFSETQ. The CDR3 spells CASSPGDQRHNEQFF.

The chain carries TRBV21-1 and TRBJ2-7; TCRdb proposes TRBD1, but this gene call is untestable without DNA. TRBV21-1 is a pseudogene locus. This CDR3 is built from 17 residues. The chain's CDR3 is CASSKEGDERTVNEQYF.

V is TRBV5-1 and J is TRBJ2-1; TCRdb picks TRBD2, but there is no DNA to check that call. This CDR3 region has 15 residues. Germline CDR1 is SGHRS and CDR2 is YFSETQ. The CDR3 protein is CASSRSGPGYNEQFF.

The genes are TRBV4-1 and TRBJ1-6; absent DNA, TCRdb's TRBD1 call cannot be checked. This CDR3 region has 17 residues. Germline lookup yields CDR1 MGHRA and CDR2 YSYEKL. The CDR3 sequence: CASSQGAVSSLHSPLHF.

The rearrangement links TRBV20-1 to TRBJ1-2; TCRdb reports TRBD1, a call that lacks DNA to check it against. There are 12 residues in the CDR3. Per germline, CDR1 DFQATT and CDR2 SNEGSKA (reference sequence). The CDR3 reads CSASGGNYGYTF.

CDR3 sequence reads: CSATGGFETQYF. This chain uses TRBV29-1 with TRBJ2-5; lacking DNA, the TRBD1 call made by TCRdb goes unchecked. The CDR3 covers 12 residues. Germline CDR1 and CDR2: SQVTM and ANQGSEA.

V is TRBV7-9 and J is TRBJ2-7. Germline CDR1 and CDR2: SEHNR and FQNEAQ (reference sequence). This CDR3 has 14 amino acids. The chain's CDR3 is CASSRKERSYEQYF.

This chain connects TRBV7-8 to TRBJ2-5; with no DNA, the TCRdb D assignment of TRBD1 cannot be verified. Per germline, CDR1 SGHVS and CDR2 FQNEAQ. The CDR3 extends over 17 amino acids. The CDR3 sequence: CASSYPSGTAYQETQYF.

The V gene is TRBV12-3 or TRBV12-4, the J gene TRBJ2-5; TCRdb calls TRBD1, which cannot be checked without DNA. This CDR3 comprises 14 residues. This CDR3 reads CATGGGGPQETQYF.

J is TRBJ2-1 and V is TRBV12-3 or TRBV12-4. This CDR3 is 13 amino acids long. The CDR3 sequence is CASSLSVNNEQFF.

This rearrangement joins TRBV5-1 to TRBJ2-3; the D call of TRBD1 rests on TCRdb alone, since no DNA is present to check it. The germline CDR1 and CDR2 sequences are SGHRS and YFSETQ. This CDR3 region has 14 residues. The CDR3 is CASSRGQGTDTQYF.

The CDR3 here is CASRDSETQYF. J is TRBJ2-5 and V is TRBV6-5. The CDR3 totals 11 residues. The germline V gene has CDR1 MNHEY and CDR2 SVGAGI.

The rearrangement uses TRBV29-1 and TRBJ2-3; TCRdb lists TRBD1, though no DNA is available to test this call. From germline, CDR1 is SQVTM and CDR2 ANQGSEA. This CDR3 is built from 11 residues. The CDR3 protein is CSGGTTDTQYF.

The chain carries TRBV5-1 and TRBJ1-1. The CDR3 has 13 residues. Germline loops: CDR1 SGHRS, CDR2 YFSETQ. The CDR3 is CASRVGSDTEAFF.

The V gene is TRBV5-1, the J gene TRBJ2-7. The germline V gene has CDR1 SGHRS and CDR2 YFSETQ. This CDR3 comprises 14 residues. The CDR3 reads CASSLLDRSYEQYF.

The chain uses TRBV4-1 and TRBJ1-3. Germline V gives CDR1 MGHRA, CDR2 YSYEKL. The CDR3 is 15 amino acids. This chain's CDR3 is CASSQVGSSGNTIYF.

This chain uses TRBV20-1 with TRBJ1-6; the TCRdb call, TRBD1, lacks DNA for checking. In germline, CDR1 is DFQATT, CDR2 SNEGSKA (reference sequence). This CDR3 is 17 amino acids long. CDR3 sequence: CSALTGTGGDGGSPLHF.